This entry is about one T cell receptor beta chain. Its binding antigen is unknown. A clone one base away is much larger, so this may be a read error. These data originate in a study of CD8+CD57+ T cells in acquired aplastic anemia (dated by TCRdb to 2017 to 2018). At the level of the whole study: DNA extracted from sorted CD4+ and CD8+ cells had a mean of around 3 ug, with a range of about 0.18 to 27.4 ug. CD8+CD57+ expansion was defined as a frequency above the mean frequency observed in healthy subjects. Points the paper makes about the study in general: Fewer than 35 CD8+ CDR3 sequences were found to be shared between patients and controls, but these sequences appeared to be highly expressed in patients and within the immunodominant clones of the patients. Patients and healthy controls showed no significant difference in CD8+ Simpson's diversity (P=0.060).

Genomic DNA served as template for TCR beta VDJ combination and CDR3 sequence profiling. TCR repertoire sequencing was run on an Illumina HiSeq 2000. Turning to the authors' computational methods: TRBV/TRBJ rearrangement plots, CDR3 size and DJ length profiles, and Simpson's diversity index were used to evaluate the repertoires. The immunodominant clone was defined as the most abundant DNA sequence in deep sequencing data. CDR3 amino acid sequences were screened for sharing across subjects and were compared with published repertoires and the VDJdb database. TCRdb handled the public reads itself, with Q25 trimming in fastp and clone calling in MiXCR, and kept productive beta chains. Records with the same CDR3 protein are collapsed into one entry carrying the most frequent genes and DNA. TCRdb's processing, not the study's, gives the V and J calls here. Here the sample has fewer than 250,000 distinct CDR3 sequences; roughly 50% occur a single time. The ten largest clones add up to about 20% of the sample.

Flow cytometry had shown CD8+CD57+ cell expansion in the patients selected for sequencing. Every patient had a diagnosis of severe acquired aplastic anemia based on International Study of Aplastic Anemia and Agranulocytosis and Camitta criteria. No patient had received any therapy when blood was sampled. TCR repertoires of sorted CD4+ and CD8+ blood T cells from severe aplastic anemia patients and healthy subjects were deep-sequenced in the study. Patients were enrolled in the USA under clinicaltrials.gov protocols 00001620, 01623167, 00001397, 00071045, 00081523 and 00961064. Ficoll-Paque density gradient centrifugation was used to isolate peripheral blood mononuclear cells. Before DNA extraction, CD4+ and CD8+ T cells were sorted by FACS or by magnetic beads. Trimming costs V 6 bases and J 7 bases, and their ends lie 15 bases apart. The CDR3 sequence holds 13 residues, the cysteine and phenylalanine included. Just the 39-base CDR3 DNA is kept, in frame starting at base 1. The germline V gene sets CDR1 to SGHVS and CDR2 to FQNEAQ.

Sample: sorted CD4+, CD8+, or CD8+CD57+ T cells (not recorded which) from PBMCs. The TCR comes from a human donor with aplastic anemia. Recombination joined TRBV7-8 with TRBJ2-5, with a tentative D gene TRBD1 over 5 matching bases. The CDR3: CASSYSGWGTQYF. The nucleotides are TGTGCCAGCAGTTACTCAGGGTGGGGGACCCAGTACTTC. Where the CDR3 stops, the reference TRBV7-8 and TRBJ2-5 genes take over; the full variable domain is GAGVSQSPRYKVAKRGQDVALRCDPISGHVSLFWYQQALGQGPEFLTYFQNEAQLDKSGLPSDRFFAERPEGSVSTLKIQRTQQEDSAVYLCASSYSGWGTQYFGPGTRLLVL.